The 19 T cell receptor beta chains given below trace back to one sample, sequenced in a study of T cells in severe cutaneous drug reactions. Bulk and single-cell libraries used iRepertoire multiplex PCR with TCR subtype-specific primers. TCRdb reanalyzed the multiplex PCR reads, giving one entry per CDR3 protein sequence and no DNA. The repertoire table contains fewer than 2,000 distinct CDR3 sequences. Sequenced patients had Stevens-Johnson syndrome or toxic epidermal necrolysis caused by carbamazepine. The sequenced sample was PBMCs. Receptors were obtained from a human donor with Stevens-Johnson syndrome, a severe cutaneous drug reaction.

Measured by frequency, this clonotype is medium-sized. The chain links TRBV11-2 to TRBJ2-1; lacking DNA, the TRBD2 call made by TCRdb goes unchecked. Germline CDR1 reads SGHAT; CDR2 reads FQNNGV. This CDR3 comprises 14 residues. The CDR3 protein is CASSWGRLAGGQFF.

Considering frequency, this clonotype is medium-sized. The V call is TRBV6-5, the J call TRBJ1-5. From germline, CDR1 is MNHEY and CDR2 SVGAGI. The CDR3 is made up of 15 amino acids. CDR3: CASSYSQGSNQPQHF.

Judged by frequency, this clonotype is large. V and J are TRBV27 and TRBJ2-1; as DNA is missing, the TRBD1 call by TCRdb cannot be tested. CDR1 is MNHEY and CDR2 is SMNVEV in the germline V gene (reference sequence). This CDR3 has 16 residues. The CDR3 sequence is CASSPTLRGDYNEQFF.

Considering frequency, this clonotype is medium-sized. The chain couples TRBV7-9 to TRBJ2-5; checking the TCRdb D call of TRBD1 is not possible without DNA. CDR1 SEHNR and CDR2 FQNEAQ come from the germline V gene (reference sequence). The CDR3 spans 17 residues. CDR3: CASSLDSRSRDKETQYF.

This clonotype is deemed medium-sized by its frequency. The V call is TRBV4-2, the J call TRBJ2-5; the TRBD1 assignment by TCRdb is unverifiable without DNA. The germline gives CDR1 LGHNA, CDR2 YNFKEQ. This CDR3 is built from 14 residues. The CDR3 protein is CASSQGQGKETQYF.

This clonotype is called medium-sized based on its frequency. The chain recombines TRBV7-2 with TRBJ2-5. The CDR3 loop spans 14 amino acids. Germline CDR1 is SGHTA and CDR2 is FQGNSA. CDR3 sequence reads: CASSLFKQSETQYF.

This clonotype is medium-sized by frequency. This sequence joins TRBV18 and TRBJ1-1. This CDR3 region has 14 residues. Looked up from germline, CDR1 is KGHSH and CDR2 is LQKENI. Here the CDR3 reads CASSPGTANTEAFF.

Measured by frequency, this clonotype is medium-sized. The genes are TRBV7-8 and TRBJ1-3; TCRdb lists TRBD1, though no DNA is available to test this call. Germline CDR1 is SGHVS and CDR2 is FQNEAQ. The CDR3 totals 15 residues. The CDR3 sequence: CASSLVRAAGNTIYF. Variable domain in full (rest from reference TRBV7-8 and TRBJ1-3): GAGVSQSPRYKVAKRGQDVALRCDPISGHVSLFWYQQALGQGPEFLTYFQNEAQLDKSGLPSDRFFAERPEGSVSTLKIQRTQQEDSAVYLCASSLVRAAGNTIYFGEGSWLTVV.

This clonotype ranks as medium-sized in terms of frequency. The V call is TRBV28, the J call TRBJ1-1. CDR1 is MDHEN, CDR2 SYDVKM, per germline. CDR3 length: 12 amino acids. This CDR3 is CASSLSNTEAFF.

Its frequency marks this clonotype as large (0.1 to 1%). The V call is TRBV6-1, the J call TRBJ2-1; TCRdb calls TRBD1, which cannot be checked without DNA. There are 15 residues in the CDR3. Germline CDR1 reads MNHNS; CDR2 reads SASEGT. CDR3 protein: CASGTGVGGHNEQFF.

This clonotype is called large based on its frequency. The chain uses TRBV25-1 and TRBJ2-1. Germline V gene data show CDR1 as MGHDK and CDR2 as SYGVNS. The CDR3 runs to 13 residues. CDR3 amino acids: CASSELGYNEQFF.

This clonotype is medium-sized by frequency. The CDR3 sequence: CASSPSGQETQYF. The chain couples TRBV7-6 to TRBJ2-5. Per germline, CDR1 SGHVS and CDR2 FNYEAQ. The CDR3 sequence is 13 residues long.

The J gene is TRBJ2-1, the V gene TRBV30; the TCRdb call, TRBD2, lacks DNA for checking. CDR3 length: 13 amino acids. Germline V gene lookup returns CDR1 GTSNPN and CDR2 SVGIG (reference sequence). The CDR3 here is CAWTGLALDEQFF.

This chain links TRBV5-1 with TRBJ2-1; there is no DNA to check the TCRdb D call of TRBD2. The germline CDR1 and CDR2 sequences are SGHRS and YFSETQ. The CDR3 sequence is 16 residues long. CDR3 sequence reads: CASSEWTTPHSNEQFF.

This chain joins TRBV20-1 and TRBJ2-7; TCRdb picks TRBD2, but there is no DNA to check that call. Germline assignment: CDR1 DFQATT and CDR2 SNEGSKA (reference sequence). The CDR3 totals 13 residues. CDR3 sequence reads: CSATRYNSYEQYF.

The rearrangement links TRBV10-1 to TRBJ2-7; TCRdb picks TRBD1, but there is no DNA to check that call. The CDR3 contains 14 residues. Per germline, CDR1 WNHNN and CDR2 SYGVQD (reference sequence). CDR3 amino acids: CASSRGGTEYEQYF.

J is TRBJ1-1 and V is TRBV5-1; TCRdb names TRBD1, which stays unverified in the absence of DNA. Germline assignment: CDR1 SGHRS and CDR2 YFSETQ. The CDR3 length is 17 residues. The chain's CDR3 is CASSPSGQILKNTEAFF.

The chain recombines TRBV29-1 with TRBJ2-1; the TCRdb call, TRBD1, lacks DNA for checking. Germline CDR1 is SQVTM and CDR2 is ANQGSEA. The CDR3 has 15 amino acids. CDR3: CSVDYGGNSYNEQFF.

This clonotype is large (0.1 to 1%) by frequency. The chain recombines TRBV28 with TRBJ1-5. This CDR3 has 13 amino acids. Per the germline V gene, CDR1 is MDHEN and CDR2 is SYDVKM. This chain's CDR3 is CASSFSTAQPQHF.